The 18 T cell receptor beta chains listed next were all sequenced from one sample in a study of radiation and T cells in renal cell carcinoma. Method: immunoSEQ multiplex PCR; TCRdb's copy keeps in-frame clones and lacks some. The sample has 20,000 to 25,000 clones; approximately 54% are singletons. Specified treatment: treatment-naive control, cytoreductive nephrectomy. Sequencing used tumor tissue, obtained from a patient whose treatment was nephrectomy without radiotherapy. These TCRs come from a human donor with renal cell carcinoma.

The genes are TRBV27 and TRBJ1-5; D gene ambiguous. CDR3 length equals 15 residues. The V gene's germline CDR1 is MNHEY and CDR2 SMNVEV (reference sequence). V lost 6 bases and J 0 bases, leaving 12 bases between the germline ends. CDR3 in DNA: TGTGCCAGCAGGAAGGGCGTCGGTAGCAATCAGCCCCAGCATTTT. Encoded protein: CASRKGVGSNQPQHF.

This clone is medium-sized (0.01 to 0.1%) by share. The genes are TRBV4-1 and TRBJ2-7, with D perhaps given as TRBD1 or TRBD2 (5 bases each). The CDR3 has 14 residues. The germline CDR1 and CDR2 sequences are MGHRA and YSYEKL. Trimming stripped 5 bases from V and 6 bases from J, with 17 bases between. The CDR3 bases are TGCGCCAGCAGCTCACGGGACCCCGGGTCCGAGCAGTACTTC. As protein: CASSSRDPGSEQYF.

V is TRBV4-3 and J is TRBJ1-4; D remains unclear. The CDR3 length is 16 residues. Germline lookup yields CDR1 LGHNA and CDR2 YSLEER. The germline V and J ends were trimmed by 0 bases and 4 bases, with 12 bases remaining between them. The DNA for the CDR3 is TGCGCCAGCAGCCAAGATCTCCCCGCGTTTAATGAAAAACTGTTTTTT. It encodes CASSQDLPAFNEKLFF.

This clone appeared a single time. The gene calls are TRBV6-1 and TRBJ1-2, with 7 bases aligning to TRBD1. The CDR3 totals 14 residues. V dropped 6 bases and J dropped 3; count of bases not matched to a gene: 7. Per germline, CDR1 MNHNS and CDR2 SASEGT. The CDR3 nucleotides read TGTGCCAGCAGGCCACGCGACAGGGACTATGGCTACACCTTC. Its translation is CASRPRDRDYGYTF.

There are many counts of this clone. The V gene is TRBV6-5, the J gene TRBJ1-1; TRBD1 is a possible D gene (5 bases). Trimming removed 8 bases at V and 1 base at J, with 11 bases between. This CDR3 has 13 residues. Germline CDR1 MNHEY, CDR2 SVGAGI. The CDR3 sequence is CASVMGGNTEAFF. DNA of the CDR3: TGTGCCAGCGTTATGGGGGGGAACACTGAAGCTTTCTTT.

This clone was observed a few times. The V and J genes are TRBV30 and TRBJ1-3, with no clear D. Germline V lookup: CDR1 GTSNPN, CDR2 SVGIG (reference sequence). This CDR3 contains 17 residues. V lost 1 base to trimming and J lost 1 base, with 17 bases between them. Here the CDR3 reads CAWSDRTRISSGNTIYF. For the CDR3, the DNA is TGTGCCTGGAGTGACCGAACTCGAATTTCTTCTGGAAACACCATATATTTT.

This rearrangement joins TRBV19 to TRBJ1-4; 7 bases are shared with TRBD1. V lost 5 bases, J lost 4 bases, and 7 bases stayed unmatched. This CDR3 region has 15 residues. The germline V gene has CDR1 LNHDA and CDR2 SQIVND (reference sequence). The CDR3 sequence: CASSSAGGLNEKLFF. CDR3 DNA: TGTGCCAGTAGTTCGGCAGGGGGTCTTAATGAAAAACTGTTTTTT. The full variable domain, completed using reference TRBV19 and TRBJ1-4, is DGGITQSPKYLFRKEGQNVTLSCEQNLNHDAMYWYRQDPGQGLRLIYYSQIVNDFQKGDIAEGYSVSREKKESFPLTVTSAQKNPTAFYLCASSSAGGLNEKLFFGSGTQLSVL.

The CDR3: CASSHGRGELFF. CDR3 coding DNA: TGTGCCAGCAGCCATGGAAGGGGGGAGCTGTTTTTT. The V call is TRBV13, the J call TRBJ2-2; D is unresolved. The CDR3 covers 12 residues. The germline gives CDR1 PRHDT, CDR2 FYEKMQ (reference sequence). V was cut by 5 bases and J by 8 bases, with 9 bases left in between.

V and J are TRBV7-9 and TRBJ2-1; TRBD1 matches 7 bases. Trimming took 0 bases from V and 6 from J; bases not matched to a gene: 8. Germline-derived CDR1 and CDR2 are SEHNR and FQNEAQ (reference sequence). There are 16 residues in the CDR3. The chain's CDR3 is CASSLALGQVGNEQFF. In nucleotides, the CDR3 is TGTGCCAGCAGCTTAGCCCTAGGACAGGTGGGCAATGAGCAGTTCTTC.

The CDR3 here is CASSEVGGDNEQFF. The CDR3 DNA follows: TGTGCCAGCAGTGAAGTGGGAGGTGACAATGAGCAGTTCTTC. The rearrangement uses TRBV6-1 and TRBJ2-1; possible D gene TRBD2, 6 bases. Per the germline V gene, CDR1 is MNHNS and CDR2 is SASEGT. The CDR3 contains 14 residues. V lost 1 base and J 5 bases, leaving 9 bases between the germline ends.

CDR3 bases: TGCGCCAGCAGCACCCGAGCGGGGGGGCCGGCGGATACGCAGTATTTT. Residues: CASSTRAGGPADTQYF. The chain recombines TRBV5-1 with TRBJ2-3; 10 nucleotides align to TRBD2. CDR3 size: 16 residues. V was pared by 4 bases and J by 6 bases, with 11 bases of the junction left unmatched. Germline V gene data show CDR1 as SGHRS and CDR2 as YFSETQ.

The J gene is TRBJ2-7, the V gene TRBV7-9; 11 bases match TRBD1. Germline values: CDR1 SEHNR, CDR2 FQNEAQ (reference sequence). The CDR3 runs to 15 residues. The V and J ends lost 0 bases and 3 bases, in that order; junction bases with no gene match: 1. The DNA for the CDR3 is TGTGCCAGCAGCTTAGCCGGGACAGGGGGCTACGAGCAGTACTTC. Translated, it gives CASSLAGTGGYEQYF.

The gene calls are TRBV19 and TRBJ1-4; the D gene is possibly TRBD1 (6 bases). This CDR3 is built from 14 residues. CDR1 and CDR2 from the germline V gene are LNHDA and SQIVND (reference sequence). Between the trimmed V and J ends, which lost 6 bases and 8 bases, there was a span of 16 bases. Here the CDR3 reads CASSDRTFREKLFF. Written as DNA, the CDR3 is TGTGCCAGTAGCGACAGGACGTTTAGGGAAAAACTGTTTTTT.

The chain recombines TRBV10-3 with TRBJ2-2, with D possibly being TRBD1 (6 bases). The CDR3 spans 14 residues. V lost 6 bases and J lost 9, with 17 bases in between. Germline-derived CDR1 and CDR2 are ENHRY and SYGVKD. CDR3 nucleotide sequence: TGTGCCATCAGCAAAAAATCAGGGGACCGGGAGCTGTTTTTT. This gives the protein CAISKKSGDRELFF.

The V and J genes are TRBV5-6 and TRBJ2-7; no definite D call. Germline CDR1 and CDR2: SGHDT and YYEEEE. The V gene lost 2 bases and the J gene lost 6 bases, with 12 bases spanning the gap. This CDR3 is 13 amino acids long. The CDR3 sequence is CASSLRHPSEQYF. The CDR3 DNA sequence: TGTGCCAGCAGCTTACGACATCCCAGCGAGCAGTACTTC.

This clone was observed once. The rearrangement uses TRBV7-2 and TRBJ2-1; D is perhaps TRBD1 or TRBD2 (5 bases each). V was cut by 5 bases and J by 7 bases, with 18 bases left in between. From germline, CDR1 is SGHTA and CDR2 FQGNSA. This CDR3 is built from 15 residues. The CDR3 region has the DNA TGTGCCAGCAGCCCAAACAACGGGGCTCGGAATGAGCAGTTCTTC. Residues: CASSPNNGARNEQFF.

The rearrangement links TRBV10-3 to TRBJ2-3, with no clear D. CDR1 is ENHRY and CDR2 is SYGVKD in the germline V gene. This CDR3 contains 14 residues. The V and J ends lost 5 bases and 1 base respectively, with 10 bases between them. CDR3 DNA: TGTGCCATCAGTAGATCTGAAGGCACAGATACGCAGTATTTT. Translated, it gives CAISRSEGTDTQYF.

The V gene is TRBV10-2, the J gene TRBJ1-3; no clear D. V was cut by 3 bases and J by 2 bases, with 11 bases left in between. The CDR3 consists of 15 residues. Germline V lookup: CDR1 WSHSY, CDR2 SAAADI. CDR3 bases: TGCGCCAGCAGTGATTTTTCGGGGACTGGAAACACCATATATTTT. This gives the protein CASSDFSGTGNTIYF.